The clone carrying this TCR beta chain was recorded a few times. This CDR3 has 14 residues. Germline values: CDR1 MNHEY, CDR2 SMNVEV (reference sequence). J was trimmed by 4 bases and V by 4 bases; bases with no gene match: 6. This sample was taken from a study of blood T cell repertoires in COVID-19. Sequenced by immunoSEQ multiplex PCR; TCRdb stores in-frame clones only, minus some. The repertoire consists of fewer than 20,000 clones, with more than 70% occurring once and the leading ten covering 9.8%. The source is a man aged 35 to 55 with active COVID-19. This chain links TRBV27 with TRBJ1-1; 7 bases map to TRBD1. Sample: peripheral blood. CDR3 nucleotide sequence: TGTGCCAGCAGTTCCAGACAGGGATCCACTGAAGCTTTCTTT. As protein: CASSSRQGSTEAFF.